This T cell receptor beta chain emerged from a study of blood T cell repertoires in COVID-19. Germline assignment: CDR1 MDHEN and CDR2 SYDVKM. With V trimmed by 1 base and J by 4 bases, 9 bases remained unmatched. The CDR3 is made up of 16 amino acids. Per the original methods: Nucleated cell counts were estimated from reference gene primer amplification. The assay was immunoSEQ multiplex PCR, and TCRdb's table has in-frame clones only and misses some. V and J calls and clone size are given by that table; D and trimming were obtained from the DNA. In the table there are 250,000 or so clones, approximately 90% of which are singletons. Cohort assignment relied on participant-reported clinical history.

This clonotype was obtained from a man aged 25 to 40 who had recovered from COVID-19. The chain uses TRBV28 and TRBJ1-2; 7 bases match TRBD1. Sample: PBMCs or T cells enriched from blood (not recorded which). This CDR3 is CASSLFKKGGGYGYTF. The DNA of the CDR3 is TGTGCCAGCAGTTTATTTAAGAAAGGGGGCGGCTATGGCTACACCTTC.